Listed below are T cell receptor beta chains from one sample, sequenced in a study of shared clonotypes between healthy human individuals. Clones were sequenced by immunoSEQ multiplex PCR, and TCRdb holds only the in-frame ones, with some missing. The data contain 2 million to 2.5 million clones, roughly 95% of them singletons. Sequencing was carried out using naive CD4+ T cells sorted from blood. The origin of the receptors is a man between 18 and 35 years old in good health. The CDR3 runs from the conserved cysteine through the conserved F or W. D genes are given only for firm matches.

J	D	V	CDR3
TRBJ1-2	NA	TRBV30	CAWSVEGVGGYTF
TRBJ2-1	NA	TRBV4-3	CASSQDAGGYNEQFF
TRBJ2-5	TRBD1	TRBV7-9	CASSLETGAQETQYF
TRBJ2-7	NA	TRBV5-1	CASSLGDTISYEQYF
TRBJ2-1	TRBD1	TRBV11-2	CASSLTGTGDNEQFF
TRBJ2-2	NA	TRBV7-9	CASSLQRNTGELFF
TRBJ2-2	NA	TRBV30	CAWSLVTTGELFF
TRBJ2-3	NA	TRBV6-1	CASRTNWDTQYF
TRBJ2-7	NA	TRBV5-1	CASSLLGGSYEQYF
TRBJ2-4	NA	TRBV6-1	CASRGDSLAKNIQYF
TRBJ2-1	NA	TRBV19	CAVAEGRYSDEQFF
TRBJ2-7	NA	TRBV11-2	CASSSGQRSSYEQYF
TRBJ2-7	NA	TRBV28	CASSFGLPSYEQYF
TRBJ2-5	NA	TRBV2	CASIPPDKETQYF
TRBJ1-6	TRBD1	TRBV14	CASSQDGRTGTARGNSPLHF
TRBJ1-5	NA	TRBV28	CATTQQFGWDNQPQHF
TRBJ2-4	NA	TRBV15	CATSREGIDKNIQYF
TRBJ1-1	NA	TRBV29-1	CSVSDLRVEPFF
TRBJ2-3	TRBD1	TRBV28	CASSWRRGPDTQYF
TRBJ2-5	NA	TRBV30	CAWSVGGAFQETQYF
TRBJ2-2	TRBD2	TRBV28	CASSFSHFRRDYLTGELFF
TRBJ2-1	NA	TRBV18	CASSPRRKSYNEQFF
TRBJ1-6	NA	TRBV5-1	CASSLAGAGMGSPLHF